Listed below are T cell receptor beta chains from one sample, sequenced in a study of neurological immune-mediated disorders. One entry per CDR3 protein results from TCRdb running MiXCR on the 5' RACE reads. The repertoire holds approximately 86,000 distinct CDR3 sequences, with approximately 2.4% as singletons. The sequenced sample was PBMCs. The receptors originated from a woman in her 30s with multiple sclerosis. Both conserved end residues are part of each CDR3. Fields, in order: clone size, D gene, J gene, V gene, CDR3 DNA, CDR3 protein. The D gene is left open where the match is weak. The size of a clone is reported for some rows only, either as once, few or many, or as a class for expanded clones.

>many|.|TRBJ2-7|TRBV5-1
TGCGCCAGCAGCCCCTCCTCGGCCAGGGTGTACGAGCAGTACTTC
CASSPSSARVYEQYF
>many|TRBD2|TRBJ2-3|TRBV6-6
TGTGCCAGCAGATCAGCGGGAAGTAGCACAGATACGCAGTATTTT
CASRSAGSSTDTQYF
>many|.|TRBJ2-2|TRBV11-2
TGTGCCAGCAGCCCGGCGGGGTCCACCGGGGAGCTGTTTTTT
CASSPAGSTGELFF
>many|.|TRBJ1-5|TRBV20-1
TGCAGTGCTACACCGGGACCGCAATCAGGTCAGCCCCAGCATTTT
CSATPGPQSGQPQHF
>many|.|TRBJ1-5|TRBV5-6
TGTGCCAGCAGCCGGGGGGCAGGCGGGTACAATCAGCCCCAGCATTTT
CASSRGAGGYNQPQHF
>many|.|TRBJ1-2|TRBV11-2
TGTGCCAGCAGCTTCGCGGGACGCGGCTACTATGGCTACACCTTC
CASSFAGRGYYGYTF
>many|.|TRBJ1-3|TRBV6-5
TGTGCCAGCAGTTACTCAAGCTCTGGAAACACCATATATTTT
CASSYSSSGNTIYF
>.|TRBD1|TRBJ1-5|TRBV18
TGTGCCAGCTCACCCAATACAGGGGCAAATCAGCCCCAGCATTTT
CASSPNTGANQPQHF
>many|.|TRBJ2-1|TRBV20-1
TGCAGTCTACATGTAAGCGGAGATTACAATGAGCAGTTCTTC
CSLHVSGDYNEQFF
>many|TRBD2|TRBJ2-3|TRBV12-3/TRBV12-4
TGTGCCAGCAGCCCGGGACTAGCGGGAGCTCTTAGCACAGATACGCAGTATTTT
CASSPGLAGALSTDTQYF
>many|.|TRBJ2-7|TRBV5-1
TGCGCCAGCAGCTTGCAGAACGAGCAGTACTTC
CASSLQNEQYF
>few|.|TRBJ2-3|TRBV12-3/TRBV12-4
TGTGCCAGCAGAACGGACAGTTCAGATACGCAGTATTTT
CASRTDSSDTQYF
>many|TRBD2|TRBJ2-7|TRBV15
TGTGCCACCAGCAGAGAACCCTCTGGGGTCGGACTAGTCCTCTACGAGCAGTACTTC
CATSREPSGVGLVLYEQYF
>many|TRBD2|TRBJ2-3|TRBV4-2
TGTGCCAGCAGCCAGACTAGCGGATACACAGATACGCAGTATTTT
CASSQTSGYTDTQYF
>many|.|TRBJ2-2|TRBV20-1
TGCAGTGCTAGAGATCGAAGCGGCTACACCGGGGAGCTGTTTTTT
CSARDRSGYTGELFF
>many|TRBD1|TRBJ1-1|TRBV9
TGTGCCAGCAGCTTCACAGGGGAGGACACTGAAGCTTTCTTT
CASSFTGEDTEAFF
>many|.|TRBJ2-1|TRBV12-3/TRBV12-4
TGTGCCAGCAGTTTAAGCGACCTCCTCTACAATGAGCAGTTCTTC
CASSLSDLLYNEQFF
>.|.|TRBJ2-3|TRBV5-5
TGTGCCAGCAGCGGGGAACAGGCTGTGAGCACAGATACGCAGTATTTT
CASSGEQAVSTDTQYF
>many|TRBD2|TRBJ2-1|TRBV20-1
TGCAGTGCTATCTTTGGCGGGAGATGGTACAATGAGCAGTTCTTC
CSAIFGGRWYNEQFF
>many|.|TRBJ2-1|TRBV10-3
TGTGCCATCAGTGAGTCGCGGGGTTCGTACAATGAGCAGTTCTTC
CAISESRGSYNEQFF
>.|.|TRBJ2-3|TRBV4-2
TGTGCCAGCAAACCGGGGAACACAGATACGCAGTATTTT
CASKPGNTDTQYF
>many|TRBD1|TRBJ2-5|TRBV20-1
TGCAGTGCCCAGGGGGATCAGACCCAGTACTTC
CSAQGDQTQYF
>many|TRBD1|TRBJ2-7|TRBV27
TGTGCCAGCAGTCTCTCCCCCACAGGGGGCTACGAGCAGTACTTC
CASSLSPTGGYEQYF
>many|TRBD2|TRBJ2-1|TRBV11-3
TGTGCCAGCAGCTTTGGACTAGTGGGCAATGAGCAGTTCTTC
CASSFGLVGNEQFF
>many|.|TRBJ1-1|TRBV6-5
TGTGCCAGCAGCAAAAGGGTTAACAAGAACACTGAAGCTTTCTTT
CASSKRVNKNTEAFF
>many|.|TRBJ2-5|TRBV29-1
TGCAGCGTTGGTCTCCAAGAGACCCAGTACTTC
CSVGLQETQYF
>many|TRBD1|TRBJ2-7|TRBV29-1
TGCAGCGTTCGGGTGGGACAGACCTACGAGCAGTACTTC
CSVRVGQTYEQYF
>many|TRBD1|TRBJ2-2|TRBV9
TGTGCCAGTAGACAGGGTACCGGGGAGCTGTTTTTT
CASRQGTGELFF
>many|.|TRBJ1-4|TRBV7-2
TGTGCCAGCAGCCCCGGCAGGGATGATGAAAAACTGTTTTTT
CASSPGRDDEKLFF
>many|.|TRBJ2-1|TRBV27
.
CASSSSGPPYNEQFF
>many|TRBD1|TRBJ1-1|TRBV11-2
TGTGCCAGCAGCTCTGCCGGGACAGAAACTGAAGCTTTCTTT
CASSSAGTETEAFF
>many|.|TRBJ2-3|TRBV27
TGTGCCAGCAGTTTAAGGTCTAGCCCCGCAGATACGCAGTATTTT
CASSLRSSPADTQYF
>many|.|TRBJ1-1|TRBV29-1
TGCAGCGTCAAAACGGCAGAGACAAGGAACACTGAAGCTTTCTTT
CSVKTAETRNTEAFF
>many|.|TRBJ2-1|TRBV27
TGTGCCAGCAGTTTAATGAGCGCGGACTACAATGAGCAGTTCTTC
CASSLMSADYNEQFF
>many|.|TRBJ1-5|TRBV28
TGTGCCAGCAGTTTATCAAGGGCGAGGAATCAGCCCCAGCATTTT
CASSLSRARNQPQHF
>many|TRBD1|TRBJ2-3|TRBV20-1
TGCAGTGCATGGACAGGGACAGATACGCAGTATTTT
CSAWTGTDTQYF
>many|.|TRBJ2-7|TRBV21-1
TGTGCCAGCAGCAAAGACTCGGGAGTGACCGGGGTCGAGCAGTACTTC
CASSKDSGVTGVEQYF
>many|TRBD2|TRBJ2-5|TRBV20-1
TGCAGTGCTAGACGGGGAGGGCCCGGGGAGACCCAGTACTTC
CSARRGGPGETQYF
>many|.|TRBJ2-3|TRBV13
TGTGCCAGCAGCTTATACGGGGGAGAATTCCGCACAGATACGCAGTATTTT
CASSLYGGEFRTDTQYF
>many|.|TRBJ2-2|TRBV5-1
TGCGCCAGCAGCTTGATTGAGGCGAACACCGGGGAGCTGTTTTTT
CASSLIEANTGELFF
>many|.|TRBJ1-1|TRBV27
TGTGCCAGCAGTTGGGGTGTTGGGAACACTGAAGCTTTCTTT
CASSWGVGNTEAFF
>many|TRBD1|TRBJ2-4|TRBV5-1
TGCGCCAGCAGCATGGACAGGGGGCCGGGATCCAAAAACATTCAGTACTTC
CASSMDRGPGSKNIQYF
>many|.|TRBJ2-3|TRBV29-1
TGCAGCACCCGAGGGGAACAGGGTTCAGATACGCAGTATTTT
CSTRGEQGSDTQYF
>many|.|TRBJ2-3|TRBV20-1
TGCAGTGCTCAAAGGGGATGGGGGGCAGATACGCAGTATTTT
CSAQRGWGADTQYF
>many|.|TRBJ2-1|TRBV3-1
TGTGCCAGCAGCCAAGCGTCACAGGGAGGGCTCAATGAGCAGTTCTTC
CASSQASQGGLNEQFF
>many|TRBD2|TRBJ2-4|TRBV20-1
TGCAGTGCGATGGGACTAGTTACCAAAAACATTCAGTACTTC
CSAMGLVTKNIQYF
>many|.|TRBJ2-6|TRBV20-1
TGCAGTGCCCCTTCCGGAGCCAATCCCTCTGGGGCCAACGTCCTGACTTTC
CSAPSGANPSGANVLTF
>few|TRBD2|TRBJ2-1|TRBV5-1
TGCGCCAGCAGCTTAACCGGGACTAGCGGGAACGAGTTCTTC
CASSLTGTSGNEFF
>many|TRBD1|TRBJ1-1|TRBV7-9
TGTGCCAGCAGCAGGGACAGGGGGAACACTGAAGCTTTCTTT
CASSRDRGNTEAFF
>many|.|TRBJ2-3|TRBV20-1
TGCAGTGCTAGGGGGCTTATAGCATTGAATACGCAGTATTTT
CSARGLIALNTQYF
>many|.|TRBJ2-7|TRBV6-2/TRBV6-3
TGTGCCAGCAGTTCGCCCGATCCCCGATACGAGCAGTACTTC
CASSSPDPRYEQYF
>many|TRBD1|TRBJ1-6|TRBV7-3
TGTGCCAGCAGCTTAAGACAGGGCGGCGATTCACCCCTCCACTTT
CASSLRQGGDSPLHF
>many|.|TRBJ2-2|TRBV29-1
TGCAGCGTTTCGATCTCGGAGATAGGGCTGTTTTTT
CSVSISEIGLFF
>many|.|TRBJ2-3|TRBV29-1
TGCAGCGTCGCCGGGCCCGCTAGCACAGATACGCAGTATTTT
CSVAGPASTDTQYF
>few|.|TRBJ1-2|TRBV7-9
TGTGCCAGCAGCTTAGGGGAAACCTATGGCTACACCTTC
CASSLGETYGYTF
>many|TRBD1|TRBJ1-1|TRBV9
TGTGCCAGCAGCGGAGACAGGGGATTGAACACTGAAGCTTTCTTT
CASSGDRGLNTEAFF
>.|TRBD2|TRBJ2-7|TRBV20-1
TGCAGTGCTAGAGATCCCCAGCGGGACGCCTACGAGCAGTACTTC
CSARDPQRDAYEQYF
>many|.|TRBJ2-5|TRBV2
TGTGCCAGCAGTGAAGCATCCGGGAGAGAGACCCAGTACTTC
CASSEASGRETQYF
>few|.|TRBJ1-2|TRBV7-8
TGTGCCAGCAGCTTAGCGCCGATTAACTATGGCTACACCTTC
CASSLAPINYGYTF